One sample yielded the 15 T cell receptor beta chains listed below, sequenced in a study of T cells in Graves' hyperthyroidism and ophthalmopathy. The TCR beta CDR3 regions underwent amplification using RNA transcripts as the source. When the TCR CDR3 underwent first-round RT-PCR, the HTBI primer set was used. TCRdb re-called the multiplex PCR reads through MiXCR, storing one row per CDR3 protein. The data show about 570,000 distinct CDR3 sequences, with 14% seen just once and approximately 15% held by the top ten. Sequences were obtained from blood. Receptors originate from a woman aged 40 to 50 with Graves' hyperthyroidism.

The chain couples TRBV25-1 to TRBJ2-3, with TRBD1 identical over 8 bases. V was pared by 5 bases and J by 0 bases, with 4 bases of the junction left unmatched. The CDR3 is 15 residues long. Germline-derived CDR1 and CDR2 are MGHDK and SYGVNS. The CDR3 sequence is CASSSRGQSTDTQYF. The CDR3 DNA sequence: TGTGCCAGCAGTAGCAGGGGGCAAAGCACAGATACGCAGTATTTT.

This clonotype appeared many times. V gene TRBV11-3 combines with J gene TRBJ2-5; 7 bases fit TRBD1. Trimming took 3 bases from V and 3 from J; bases not matched to a gene: 7. The CDR3 contains 15 residues. The germline V gene has CDR1 SGHNT and CDR2 YENEEA. The CDR3 DNA follows: TGTGCCAGCAGCTTTCCAATGGGACAGAAAGAGACCCAGTACTTC. It codes for CASSFPMGQKETQYF. The whole variable domain, filled in from reference TRBV11-3 and TRBJ2-5, reads EAGVVQSPRYKIIEKKQPVAFWCNPISGHNTLYWYLQNLGQGPELLIRYENEEAVDDSQLPKDRFSAERLKGVDSTLKIQPAELGDSAVYLCASSFPMGQKETQYFGPGTRLLVL.

The V gene is TRBV19, the J gene TRBJ2-3; D gene unclear. The CDR3 spans 12 residues. Germline V CDR1 and CDR2: LNHDA, SQIVND (reference sequence). V was shortened by 3 bases and J by 4 bases, with 5 bases between the two germline ends. The CDR3 protein is CASSMVSDTQYF. The CDR3 coding sequence is TGTGCCAGTAGTATGGTTTCAGATACGCAGTATTTT.

Many counts were recorded for this clonotype. The chain has TRBV28 and TRBJ2-3; the D gene is possibly TRBD2 (7 bases). CDR1 MDHEN and CDR2 SYDVKM come from the germline V gene. Trimming cost V 5 bases and J 0 bases, with 12 bases left between them. This CDR3 has 15 residues. CDR3 coding DNA: TGTGCCAGCAGTAGGGGGGGGACTAGCACAGATACGCAGTATTTT. This codes for CASSRGGTSTDTQYF.

In this sample, this clonotype turned up many times. The V call is TRBV28, the J call TRBJ2-3; the match to TRBD2 covers 10 bases. J gave up 0 bases and V 6 bases, and 6 bases lay outside the gene matches. In germline, CDR1 is MDHEN, CDR2 SYDVKM. CDR3 length: 16 amino acids. The CDR3 DNA reads TGTGCCAGCAGAGATAGCGGGAGGAAGAGCACAGATACGCAGTATTTT. Protein product: CASRDSGRKSTDTQYF.

V is TRBV3-1 and J is TRBJ2-2; no firm D call. Trimming shortened V by 3 bases and J by 9 bases, and 11 bases separated the two germline ends. The CDR3 consists of 13 residues. Germline lookup yields CDR1 LGHDT and CDR2 YNNKEL (reference sequence). The CDR3 DNA follows: TGTGCCAGCAGCCAGGCCTCGGGCTGGGAGCTGTTTTTT. Amino acid sequence: CASSQASGWELFF.

This clonotype has only a few counts. V and J are TRBV12-3 or TRBV12-4 and TRBJ1-4; the D is unclear. This CDR3 is 14 amino acids long. V dropped 4 bases and J dropped 4 bases, with 10 bases sitting between them. CDR3 sequence (DNA): TGTGCCAGCAGTTCGAGGTTGGTTAATGAAAAACTGTTTTTT. This translates into CASSSRLVNEKLFF.

This clonotype has at least ten counts. The genes are TRBV13 and TRBJ2-7; 10 nucleotides agree with TRBD1. The CDR3 is made up of 15 amino acids. Germline assignment: CDR1 PRHDT and CDR2 FYEKMQ (reference sequence). The V gene end was trimmed by 5 bases and the J gene end by 3 bases; junction bases not matched to a gene: 7. The CDR3 here is CASSVRDRGGYEQYF. The CDR3 DNA follows: TGTGCCAGCAGCGTCCGGGACAGGGGTGGCTACGAGCAGTACTTC.

Many counts were recorded for this clonotype. V gene TRBV2 combines with J gene TRBJ2-7; 7 positions match TRBD1. Germline V CDR1 and CDR2: SNHLY, FYNNEI. This CDR3 has 13 residues. The V segment lost 7 bases and the J segment 6 bases; nucleotides outside the gene matches: 9. CDR3 amino acids: CASKVGQDGEQYF. In DNA form, the CDR3 reads TGTGCCAGCAAAGTCGGACAGGACGGCGAGCAGTACTTC.

The CDR3 DNA sequence: TGTGCCAGTAGTATAGGAGGACTGGCGAACACCGGGGAGCTGTTTTTT. Translation: CASSIGGLANTGELFF. V is TRBV19 and J is TRBJ2-2; TRBD2 is a possible D gene (5 bases). The germline V gene has CDR1 LNHDA and CDR2 SQIVND (reference sequence). This CDR3 spans 16 amino acids. V gave up 1 base and J gave up 0 bases, with 9 bases separating them.

This clonotype was seen many times. The genes are TRBV20-1 and TRBJ2-7; TRBD2 is a possible D gene (6 bases). The V gene's germline CDR1 is DFQATT and CDR2 SNEGSKA (reference sequence). V lost 4 bases, J lost 2 bases, and 18 bases lay in between. This CDR3 has 15 residues. The CDR3 spells CSATLPGLSTYEQYF. In DNA form, the CDR3 reads TGCAGTGCTACGCTACCGGGACTGAGTACCTACGAGCAGTACTTC.

The chain is built from TRBV19 and TRBJ1-1; weak D call: TRBD1 (5 bases). V lost 9 bases and J lost 9, with 26 bases in between. This CDR3 region has 15 residues. Germline V gives CDR1 LNHDA, CDR2 SQIVND (reference sequence). CDR3 nucleotide sequence: TGTGCCAGCCAAGAAGGCGCAGGGATAAGGACTAAAGCTTTCTTT. The encoded protein is CASQEGAGIRTKAFF.

DNA of the CDR3: TGTGCCAGCAGTCAACTAGCGGGGAACACAGATACGCAGTATTTT. This gives the protein CASSQLAGNTDTQYF. V is TRBV27 and J is TRBJ2-3; 10 nucleotides match TRBD2. The germline CDR1 and CDR2 sequences are MNHEY and SMNVEV (reference sequence). CDR3 size: 15 residues. Trimming cost V 5 bases and J 2 bases; bases outside gene matches: 4.

A few counts support this clonotype. This chain joins TRBV28 and TRBJ1-5; D possibly corresponds to TRBD1 (6 bases). The CDR3 is 13 amino acids. The V gene lost 6 bases and the J gene lost 5 bases, with 11 bases spanning the gap. The V gene's germline CDR1 is MDHEN and CDR2 SYDVKM. Here the CDR3 DNA reads TGTGCCAGCAGACCGGCAGGGGATCAGCCCCAGCATTTT. Encoded protein: CASRPAGDQPQHF.

The chain joins TRBV29-1 to TRBJ2-1; 7 bases match TRBD2. Germline assignment: CDR1 SQVTM and CDR2 ANQGSEA. The CDR3 covers 14 residues. V trimming: 2 bases; J trimming: 5 bases; junction bases outside the gene matches: 6. CDR3 coding DNA: TGCAGCGTTGAATTCTCTAGCGGTCACAATGAGCAGTTCTTC. It specifies CSVEFSSGHNEQFF.